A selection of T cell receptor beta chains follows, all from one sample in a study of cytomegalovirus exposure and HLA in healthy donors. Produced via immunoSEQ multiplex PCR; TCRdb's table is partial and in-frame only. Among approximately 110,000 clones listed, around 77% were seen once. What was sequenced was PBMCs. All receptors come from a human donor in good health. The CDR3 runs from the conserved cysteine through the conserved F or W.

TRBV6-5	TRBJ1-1	CASSYSSRQVYTEAFF
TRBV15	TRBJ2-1	CATSRSSGSYNEQFF
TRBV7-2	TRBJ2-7	CASSPDRGPYEQYF
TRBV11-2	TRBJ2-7	CASSLGLTSYEQYF
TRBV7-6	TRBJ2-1	CASSLNVAGDRWDEQFF
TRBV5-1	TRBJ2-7	CASSWGDPGIYEQYF
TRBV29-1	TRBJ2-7	CSVPRQGEAPYEQYF
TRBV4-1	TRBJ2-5	CASSQRAGGQETQYF
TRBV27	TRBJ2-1	CASSFSLAGAFEQFF
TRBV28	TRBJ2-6	CASSLGGQGANVLTF
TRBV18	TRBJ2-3	CASTLGDTQYF
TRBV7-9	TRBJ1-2	CASSFSGYTF
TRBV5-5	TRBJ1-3	CASSLSPISGNTIYF
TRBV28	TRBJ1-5	CASSLKGGGNQPQHF
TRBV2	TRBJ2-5	CASGGEGRASKTQYF
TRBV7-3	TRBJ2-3	CASSSRAGSSTDTQYF
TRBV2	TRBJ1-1	CADKTGLGTEAFF
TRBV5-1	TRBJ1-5	CASSFNRGGQPQHF
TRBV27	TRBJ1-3	CASSLTGQVSGNTIYF
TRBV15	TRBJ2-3	CATSSAPGLETDTQYF
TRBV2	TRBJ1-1	CASSPRHRANTEAFF
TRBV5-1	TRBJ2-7	CASSNGLAGARTYEQYF
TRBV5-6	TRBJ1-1	CASSPLQVMNTEAFF
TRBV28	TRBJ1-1	CASSLWRTGNTEAFF
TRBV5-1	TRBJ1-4	CASSPRGNEKLFF
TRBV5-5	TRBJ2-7	CASSLATKHSASYEQYF
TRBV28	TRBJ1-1	CASSPPGLLNTEAFF
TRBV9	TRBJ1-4	CASSVEGRGRGNEKLFF
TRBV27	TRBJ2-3	CASQREEFGDTQYF
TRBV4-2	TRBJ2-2	CASSLDITGELFF
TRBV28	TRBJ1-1	CASSLGRTEAFF
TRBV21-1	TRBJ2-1	CASSSGASSGTSNEQFF
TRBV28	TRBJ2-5	CASSLSRGQETQYF
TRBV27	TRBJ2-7	CASSFRTAREQYF
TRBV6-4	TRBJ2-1	CASPYLACGSYNEQFF
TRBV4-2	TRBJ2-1	CASSQVSSGQFF
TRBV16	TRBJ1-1	CASSPYQDSWTEAFF
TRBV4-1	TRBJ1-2	CASSQEATVYGYTF
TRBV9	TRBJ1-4	CASSGIPGHLLF
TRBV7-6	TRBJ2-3	CASSTRTSGSVSTDTQYF
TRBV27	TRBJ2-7	CASSLGTAYEQYF
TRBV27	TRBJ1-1	CASSFGQGGAFEAFF
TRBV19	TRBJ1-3	CASSIPQGRTSGNTIYF
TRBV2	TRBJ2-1	CASRGDWNEQFF
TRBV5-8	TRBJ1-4	CASSLKGTGAATNEKLFF
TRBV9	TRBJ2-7	CASSSLPYEQYF
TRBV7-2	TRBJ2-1	CASSPTSGGYNEQFF
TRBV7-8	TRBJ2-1	CASSLNPPGTSGRGNEQFF
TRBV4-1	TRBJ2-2	CASSQVWTSGTTGELFF
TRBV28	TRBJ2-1	CATEGQEDEQFF
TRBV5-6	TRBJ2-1	CASSPRGIYNEQFF
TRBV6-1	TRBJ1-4	CASSGTQGTRMANEKLFF
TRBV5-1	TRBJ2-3	CASSSTTKAGATDTQYF
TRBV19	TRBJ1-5	CASSQGLNQPQHF
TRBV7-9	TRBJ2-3	CASSSKQGATTDTQYF
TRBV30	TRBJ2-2	CAWTGLAVNTGELFF
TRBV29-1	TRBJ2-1	CSATGGSYNEQFF
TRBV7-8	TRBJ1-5	CASSWGHRGLYSNQPQHF
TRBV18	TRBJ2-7	CASSPNRDRNYEQYF